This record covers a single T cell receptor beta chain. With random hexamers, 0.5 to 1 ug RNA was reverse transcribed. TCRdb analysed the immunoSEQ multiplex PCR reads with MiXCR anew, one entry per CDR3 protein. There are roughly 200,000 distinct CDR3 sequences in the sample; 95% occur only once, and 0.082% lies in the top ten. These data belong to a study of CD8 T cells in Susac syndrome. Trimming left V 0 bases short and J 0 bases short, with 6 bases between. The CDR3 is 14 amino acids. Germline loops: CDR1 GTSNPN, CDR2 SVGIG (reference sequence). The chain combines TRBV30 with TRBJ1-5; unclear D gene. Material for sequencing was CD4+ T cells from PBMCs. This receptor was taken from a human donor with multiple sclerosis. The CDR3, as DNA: TGTGCCTGGAGTGTACAAGTTAGCAATCAGCCCCAGCATTTT. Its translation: CAWSVQVSNQPQHF. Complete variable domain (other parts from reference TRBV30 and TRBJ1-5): SQTIHQWPATLVQPVGSPLSLECTVEGTSNPNLYWYRQAAGRGLQLLFYSVGIGQISSEVPQNLSASRPQDRQFILSSKKLLLSDSGFYLCAWSVQVSNQPQHFGDGTRLSIL.